These T cell receptor beta chains were read from a single sample in a study of blood T cell repertoires in COVID-19. Clones were sequenced by immunoSEQ multiplex PCR, and TCRdb holds only the in-frame ones, with some missing. The sample has about 36,000 clones; 60% to 85% are singletons. Sequencing input: peripheral blood. Receptors originate from a man aged 60 to 75 with active COVID-19. Both conserved end residues are part of each CDR3. A D gene is named only where the DNA matches it firmly. A clone size is listed for some rows: how often the clone was seen (once, few, many), or a class if it is expanded.

j_gene | d_gene | v_gene | abundance | CDR3aa | CDR3nt
TRBJ1-1 | . | TRBV5-5 | . | CASSLLWLGGGMNTEAFF | TGTGCCAGCAGCTTGTTATGGTTGGGAGGAGGCATGAACACTGAAGCTTTCTTT
TRBJ2-7 | . | TRBV29-1 | . | CSVDGGGDYEQYF | TGCAGCGTGGATGGAGGTGGGGACTACGAGCAGTACTTC
TRBJ2-7 | . | TRBV6-2/TRBV6-3 | . | CASSYSADSSYEQYF | TGTGCCAGCAGTTATTCAGCGGATAGTTCCTACGAGCAGTACTTC
TRBJ2-7 | . | TRBV28 | . | CASSLSAGTYEQYF | TGTGCCAGCAGTTTATCCGCAGGGACCTACGAGCAGTACTTC
TRBJ2-7 | TRBD2 | TRBV3-1/TRBV3-2 | . | CASSQDKSGRNDEQYF | TGTGCCAGCAGCCAAGATAAAAGCGGGAGGAACGACGAGCAGTACTTC
TRBJ1-5 | . | TRBV30 | . | CAWSVPGGNQPQHF | TGTGCCTGGAGTGTGCCGGGAGGCAATCAGCCCCAGCATTTT
TRBJ2-7 | TRBD1 | TRBV2 | . | CASRLTGAYEQYF | TGTGCCAGCCGACTGACAGGGGCTTACGAGCAGTACTTC
TRBJ2-3 | TRBD1 | TRBV29-1 | . | CSVQQGDRTDTQYF | TGCAGCGTTCAACAGGGGGACCGCACAGATACGCAGTATTTT
TRBJ2-7 | . | TRBV7-2 | . | CASSLTSYEQYF | TGTGCCAGCAGCTTAACTAGCTACGAGCAGTACTTC
TRBJ1-5 | . | TRBV10-3 | . | CAISVSTENQPQHF | TGTGCCATCAGTGTAAGCACTGAGAATCAGCCCCAGCATTTT
TRBJ2-6 | . | TRBV19 | . | CASTSPGSGANVLTF | TGTGCCAGTACTTCCCCGGGATCTGGGGCCAACGTCCTGACTTTC
TRBJ1-6 | . | TRBV18 | . | CASSPGGVSPLHF | TGTGCCAGCTCACCGGGAGGGGTTTCACCCCTCCACTTT
TRBJ1-5 | . | TRBV13 | once | CASSLSGDSNQPQHF | TGTGCCAGCAGCTTAAGCGGGGATAGCAATCAGCCCCAGCATTTT
TRBJ2-2 | TRBD2 | TRBV19 | . | CASSMTSRTGELFF | TGTGCCAGTAGTATGACTAGCCGTACCGGGGAGCTGTTTTTT
TRBJ2-3 | . | TRBV30 | . | CAWSAIINTQYF | TGTGCCTGGAGCGCTATAATAAATACGCAGTATTTT
TRBJ2-5 | TRBD2 | TRBV7-2 | . | CASSLTGGAGETQYF | TGTGCCAGCAGCTTGACGGGGGGGGCCGGAGAGACCCAGTACTTC
TRBJ1-1 | TRBD1 | TRBV30 | once | CAWRTGSMNTEAFF | TGTGCCTGGAGGACAGGGTCGATGAACACTGAAGCTTTCTTT
TRBJ1-1 | . | TRBV12-3/TRBV12-4 | once | CASSFPGSEAFF | TGTGCCAGCAGTTTTCCCGGGTCTGAAGCTTTCTTT
TRBJ2-2 | TRBD1 | TRBV30 | . | CAWSYFSRDRGRGELFF | TGTGCCTGGAGCTATTTCAGTCGGGACAGGGGACGCGGGGAGCTGTTTTTT
TRBJ1-2 | TRBD1 | TRBV7-8 | once | CASSSYPRGQGAFYGYTF | TGTGCCAGCAGCTCCTACCCTCGGGGACAGGGGGCATTCTATGGCTACACCTTC
TRBJ2-1 | TRBD2 | TRBV9 | . | CASSAEGAGGPFF | TGTGCCAGCAGCGCGGAGGGAGCGGGAGGGCCGTTCTTC
TRBJ2-7 | TRBD2 | TRBV6-5 | . | CASTGPGGDEQYF | TGTGCCAGCACCGGCCCGGGGGGGGACGAGCAGTACTTC
TRBJ1-2 | . | TRBV18 | . | CASSPGVGGDYGYTF | TGTGCCAGCTCACCAGGCGTTGGGGGGGACTATGGCTACACCTTC
TRBJ2-3 | . | TRBV7-7 | once | CASSLGISYTQYF | TGTGCTAGCAGCTTAGGCATCAGTTATACGCAGTATTTT
TRBJ1-1 | TRBD1 | TRBV5-1 | . | CASSPINPSGGTEAFF | TGCGCCAGCAGCCCCATAAACCCTTCAGGGGGCACTGAAGCTTTCTTT
TRBJ2-1 | TRBD2 | TRBV6-5 | . | CASSWTSGGASEQFF | TGTGCCAGCAGTTGGACTAGCGGGGGGGCATCTGAGCAGTTCTTC
TRBJ1-2 | . | TRBV2 | . | CASSGQGFNGYTF | TGTGCCAGCAGCGGGCAGGGATTTAATGGCTACACCTTC
TRBJ2-7 | . | TRBV28 | . | CASSPTGREQYF | TGTGCCAGCAGTCCGACAGGGAGGGAGCAGTACTTC
TRBJ1-1 | . | TRBV6-5 | . | CASHAGRNTEAFF | TGTGCCAGCCACGCAGGGCGGAACACTGAAGCTTTCTTT
TRBJ1-2 | TRBD1 | TRBV10-3 | . | CAISGGQGDSYGYTF | TGTGCCATCAGTGGGGGACAGGGAGATAGCTATGGCTACACCTTC
TRBJ1-4 | . | TRBV4-3 | . | CASSQDYQVNEKLFF | TGCGCCAGCAGCCAAGATTATCAGGTGAATGAAAAACTGTTTTTT
TRBJ2-1 | . | TRBV28 | . | CASSTVSGGNEQFF | TGTGCCAGCAGTACCGTTAGCGGAGGAAATGAGCAGTTCTTC
TRBJ2-2 | . | TRBV25-1 | . | CASSEGDPGELFF | TGTGCCAGCAGTGAGGGAGACCCCGGGGAGCTGTTTTTT
TRBJ2-5 | TRBD1 | TRBV11-3 | once | CASSLGTGLKETQYF | TGTGCCAGCAGCTTAGGGACAGGGCTTAAGGAGACCCAGTACTTC
TRBJ1-1 | TRBD1 | TRBV15 | once | CATSRGQLVEAFF | TGTGCCACCAGCCGGGGACAGCTCGTTGAAGCTTTCTTT
TRBJ1-2 | . | TRBV30 | . | CAWSTNRVGYTF | TGTGCCTGGAGTACTAATCGGGTTGGCTACACCTTC
TRBJ2-5 | TRBD1 | TRBV7-2 | . | CASGGTGGTQYF | TGTGCCAGCGGAGGGACAGGGGGGACCCAGTACTTC
TRBJ2-7 | TRBD2 | TRBV28 | . | CASSLTGTSAPYEQYF | TGTGCCAGCAGTTTAACAGGGACTAGCGCTCCCTACGAGCAGTACTTC
TRBJ2-3 | TRBD2 | TRBV19 | . | CASSSGRASTDTQYF | TGTGCCAGTAGCAGCGGGAGGGCCTCGACAGATACGCAGTATTTT
TRBJ2-2 | TRBD2 | TRBV11-2 | . | CASSLGLAENTGELFF | TGTGCCAGCAGCTTAGGGCTAGCGGAAAACACCGGGGAGCTGTTTTTT
TRBJ2-5 | TRBD2 | TRBV5-4 | . | CASSTGLAGGPGSETQYF | TGTGCCAGCAGCACGGGACTAGCGGGGGGGCCAGGTTCAGAGACCCAGTACTTC
TRBJ2-1 | . | TRBV4-1 | . | CASSPLAASYNEQFF | TGCGCCAGCAGCCCCCTCGCGGCGTCCTACAATGAGCAGTTCTTC
TRBJ2-7 | . | TRBV29-1 | . | CSVGPRSGNEGEQYF | TGCAGCGTTGGACCCCGATCAGGCAACGAGGGCGAGCAGTACTTC
TRBJ1-5 | . | TRBV6-5 | . | CATGQTNSNQPQHF | TGTGCCACCGGACAGACAAATAGCAATCAGCCCCAGCATTTT
TRBJ2-2 | . | TRBV7-2 | . | CASSLVISTGELFF | TGTGCCAGCAGCTTAGTTATTTCCACCGGGGAGCTGTTTTTT
TRBJ1-2 | TRBD1 | TRBV7-2 | . | CASSPSLDRAAYGYTF | TGTGCCAGCAGCCCCTCCTTAGACAGGGCTGCCTATGGCTACACCTTC
TRBJ1-5 | . | TRBV6-2/TRBV6-3 | . | CASSYDRSRGYSNQPQHF | TGTGCCAGCAGTTACGACAGGAGTAGAGGGTATAGCAATCAGCCCCAGCATTTT
TRBJ1-5 | . | TRBV30 | . | CAWSLDMARPQHF | TGTGCCTGGAGCCTTGACATGGCGCGGCCCCAGCATTTT
TRBJ1-6 | . | TRBV4-3 | . | CASSQERTIRGSPLHF | TGCGCCAGCAGCCAAGAACGGACCATTCGGGGTTCACCCCTCCACTTT
TRBJ2-7 | . | TRBV4-1 | few | CASSPLTGAYEQYF | TGCGCCAGCAGCCCGTTGACGGGGGCCTACGAGCAGTACTTC
TRBJ2-3 | TRBD2 | TRBV13 | . | CASSSGTSRGDTQYF | TGTGCCAGCAGCTCTGGGACTAGCCGGGGAGATACGCAGTATTTT
TRBJ2-5 | TRBD1 | TRBV6-2/TRBV6-3 | . | CASSSGQGLRETQYF | TGTGCCAGCAGTTCCGGACAGGGCCTTCGAGAGACCCAGTACTTC
TRBJ2-1 | TRBD1 | TRBV2 | . | CASMGQINEQFF | TGTGCCAGCATGGGACAGATCAATGAGCAGTTCTTC
TRBJ1-6 | TRBD1 | TRBV7-2 | few | CASSFDRVVNNSPLHF | TGTGCCAGCAGTTTCGACAGGGTAGTAAATAATTCACCCCTCCACTTT
TRBJ1-1 | TRBD1 | TRBV7-2 | . | CASSSYGTGGTEAFF | TGTGCCAGCAGCTCGTATGGGACAGGGGGCACTGAAGCTTTCTTT
TRBJ1-1 | . | TRBV2 | . | CASSDDSNTEAFF | TGTGCCAGCAGTGACGACAGCAACACTGAAGCTTTCTTT
TRBJ1-1 | . | TRBV3-1/TRBV3-2 | . | CASSQTANTEAFF | TGTGCCAGCAGCCAGACAGCGAACACTGAAGCTTTCTTT
TRBJ2-3 | . | TRBV5-1 | . | CASSLGSGDTQYF | TGCGCCAGCAGCTTGGGATCGGGGGATACGCAGTATTTT
TRBJ1-2 | . | TRBV6-4 | . | CASSDTPQALSEGYTF | TGTGCCAGCAGTGACACCCCCCAGGCCCTCTCAGAGGGCTACACCTTC